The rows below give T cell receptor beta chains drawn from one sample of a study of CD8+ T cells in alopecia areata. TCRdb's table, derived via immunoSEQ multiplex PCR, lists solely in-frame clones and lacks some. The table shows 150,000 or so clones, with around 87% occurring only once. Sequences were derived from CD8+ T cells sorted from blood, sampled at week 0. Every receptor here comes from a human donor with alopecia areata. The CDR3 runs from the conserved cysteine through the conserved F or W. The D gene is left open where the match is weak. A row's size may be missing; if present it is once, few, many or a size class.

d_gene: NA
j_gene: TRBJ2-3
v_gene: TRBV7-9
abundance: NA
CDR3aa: CASMGDLTDTQYF
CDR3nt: TGTGCCAGCATGGGGGACTTGACAGATACGCAGTATTTT

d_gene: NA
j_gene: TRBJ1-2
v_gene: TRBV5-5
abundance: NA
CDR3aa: CASGDGTNYGYTF
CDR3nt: TGTGCCAGCGGGGACGGAACTAACTATGGCTACACCTTC

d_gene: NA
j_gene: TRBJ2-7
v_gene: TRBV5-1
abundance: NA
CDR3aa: CASSYVVGTDEQYF
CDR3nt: TGCGCCAGCAGTTACGTTGTGGGGACCGACGAGCAGTACTTC

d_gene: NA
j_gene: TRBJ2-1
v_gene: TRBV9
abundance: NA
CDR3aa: CASSAEASRGNEQFF
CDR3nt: TGTGCCAGCAGCGCAGAGGCCTCCAGAGGGAATGAGCAGTTCTTC

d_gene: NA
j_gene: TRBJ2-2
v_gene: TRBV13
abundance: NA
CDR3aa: CASSPLLGRSTGELFF
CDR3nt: TGTGCCAGCAGCCCCCTTCTAGGGCGGAGTACCGGGGAGCTGTTTTTT

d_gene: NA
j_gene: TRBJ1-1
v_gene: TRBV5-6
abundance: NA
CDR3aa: CASSSTLNTEAFF
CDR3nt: TGTGCCAGCAGTTCCACGTTGAACACTGAAGCTTTCTTT

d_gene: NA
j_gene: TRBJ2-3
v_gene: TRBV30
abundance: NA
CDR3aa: CAWSPGHVEYF
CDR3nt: TGTGCCTGGAGCCCGGGACATGTGGAGTATTTT

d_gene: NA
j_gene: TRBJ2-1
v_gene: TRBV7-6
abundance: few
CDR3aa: CASSLRVGLNYNEQFF
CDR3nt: TGTGCCAGCAGCTTAAGAGTAGGGCTAAACTACAATGAGCAGTTCTTC

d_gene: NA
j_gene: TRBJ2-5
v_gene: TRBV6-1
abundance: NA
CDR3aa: CASSDWEGRETQYF
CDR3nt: TGTGCCAGCAGTGACTGGGAAGGTAGAGAGACCCAGTACTTC

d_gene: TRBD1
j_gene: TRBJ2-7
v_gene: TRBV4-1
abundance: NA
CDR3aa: CASSRGQGFDEQYF
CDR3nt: TGCGCCAGCAGCCGAGGACAGGGATTCGACGAGCAGTACTTC

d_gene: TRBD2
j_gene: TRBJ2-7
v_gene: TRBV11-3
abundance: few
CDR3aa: CASSLASGPSYEQYF
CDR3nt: TGTGCCAGCAGCTTGGCTAGCGGACCCTCCTACGAGCAGTACTTC

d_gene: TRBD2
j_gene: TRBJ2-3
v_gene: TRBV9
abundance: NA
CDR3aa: CASSVRLAGELDTQYF
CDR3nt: TGTGCCAGCAGCGTGCGACTAGCGGGAGAGTTAGATACGCAGTATTTT

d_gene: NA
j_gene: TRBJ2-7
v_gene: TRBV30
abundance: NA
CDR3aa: CAYNRDENYEQYF
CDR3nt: TGTGCCTATAACCGGGACGAGAACTACGAGCAGTACTTC

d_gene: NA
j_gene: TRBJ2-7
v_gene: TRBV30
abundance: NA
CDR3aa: CAWSVPQGLGYEQYF
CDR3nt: TGTGCCTGGAGTGTACCCCAGGGTTTGGGATACGAGCAGTACTTC

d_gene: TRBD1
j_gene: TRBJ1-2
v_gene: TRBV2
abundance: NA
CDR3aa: CASMGQGGLYGYTF
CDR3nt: TGTGCCAGCATGGGACAGGGCGGACTCTATGGCTACACCTTC